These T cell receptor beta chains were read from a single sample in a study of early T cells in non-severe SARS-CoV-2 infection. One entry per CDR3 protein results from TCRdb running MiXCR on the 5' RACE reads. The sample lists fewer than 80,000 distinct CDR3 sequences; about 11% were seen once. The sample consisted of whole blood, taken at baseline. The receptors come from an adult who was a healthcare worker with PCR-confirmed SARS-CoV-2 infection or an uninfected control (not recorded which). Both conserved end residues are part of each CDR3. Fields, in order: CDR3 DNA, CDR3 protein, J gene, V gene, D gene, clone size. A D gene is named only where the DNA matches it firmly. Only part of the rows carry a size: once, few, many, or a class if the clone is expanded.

CDR3 DNA: TGTGCCAGCTCCGCCACAGGGGGCTGTTCACCCCTCCACTTT
CDR3 protein: CASSATGGCSPLHF
J gene: TRBJ1-6
V gene: TRBV21-1
D gene: -
clone size: few

CDR3 DNA: TGCAGTGCTAGCGTCACGGTCGGGGGCAATCAGCCCCAGCATTTT
CDR3 protein: CSASVTVGGNQPQHF
J gene: TRBJ1-5
V gene: TRBV20-1
D gene: -
clone size: -

CDR3 DNA: TGTGCCAGCACTGGACAGGTCTACACTGAAGCTTTCTTT
CDR3 protein: CASTGQVYTEAFF
J gene: TRBJ1-1
V gene: TRBV12-3/TRBV12-4
D gene: TRBD1
clone size: -

CDR3 DNA: TGTGCCAGCAGTTTACGGCTAGAAGGTTCACCCCTCCACTTT
CDR3 protein: CASSLRLEGSPLHF
J gene: TRBJ1-6
V gene: TRBV12-3/TRBV12-4
D gene: -
clone size: many

CDR3 DNA: TGCAGCGTTGAGGGGGACAGACCCTATGGCTACACCTTC
CDR3 protein: CSVEGDRPYGYTF
J gene: TRBJ1-2
V gene: TRBV29-1
D gene: TRBD1
clone size: -

CDR3 DNA: TGTGCCAGCAGTTTTCTTACTTGGACAGAAAACACTGAAGCTTTCTTT
CDR3 protein: CASSFLTWTENTEAFF
J gene: TRBJ1-1
V gene: TRBV6-2/TRBV6-3
D gene: -
clone size: -

CDR3 DNA: TGTGCCAGCAGTACTATGGGACAGCGAAAGAATGGCTACACCTTC
CDR3 protein: CASSTMGQRKNGYTF
J gene: TRBJ1-2
V gene: TRBV6-2/TRBV6-3
D gene: TRBD1
clone size: -

CDR3 DNA: TGTGCCAGCAGTTACTCGAAGGGGGGCTCTTCCCAAAACATTCAGTACTTC
CDR3 protein: CASSYSKGGSSQNIQYF
J gene: TRBJ2-4
V gene: TRBV6-2/TRBV6-3
D gene: -
clone size: -

CDR3 DNA: TGTGTCAGCAGCTTTCGGGGCACAGATACGCAGTATTTT
CDR3 protein: CVSSFRGTDTQYF
J gene: TRBJ2-3
V gene: TRBV5-4
D gene: -
clone size: -

CDR3 DNA: TGCGCCAGCAGCCAAGGATCGGAAAAGTTTAACTATGGCTACACCTTC
CDR3 protein: CASSQGSEKFNYGYTF
J gene: TRBJ1-2
V gene: TRBV4-1
D gene: -
clone size: -

CDR3 DNA: TGTGCCAGCAGTCGCTGGACAGGGACTAGCACAGATACGCAGTATTTT
CDR3 protein: CASSRWTGTSTDTQYF
J gene: TRBJ2-3
V gene: TRBV11-1
D gene: TRBD1
clone size: -

CDR3 DNA: TGTGCCAGCAGTGTGGAGGGGCGAGGCAATGAAAAACTGTTTTTT
CDR3 protein: CASSVEGRGNEKLFF
J gene: TRBJ1-4
V gene: TRBV9
D gene: -
clone size: -

CDR3 DNA: TGTGCCAGCTCACCTAGACAGGGTGTGAACACTGAAGCTTTCTTT
CDR3 protein: CASSPRQGVNTEAFF
J gene: TRBJ1-1
V gene: TRBV18
D gene: TRBD1
clone size: -

CDR3 DNA: TGTGCCAGCAGCCATAGCGGGGGGGTGGTCAATGAGCAGTTCTTC
CDR3 protein: CASSHSGGVVNEQFF
J gene: TRBJ2-1
V gene: TRBV5-4
D gene: TRBD2
clone size: few

CDR3 DNA: TGCAGCGTACCCCGGCGACAGAGCATGAACACTGAAGCTTTCTTT
CDR3 protein: CSVPRRQSMNTEAFF
J gene: TRBJ1-1
V gene: TRBV29-1
D gene: -
clone size: once

CDR3 DNA: TGTGCCAGCAGCTTGGAAGTTTCTGGCTACACCTTC
CDR3 protein: CASSLEVSGYTF
J gene: TRBJ1-2
V gene: TRBV5-5
D gene: -
clone size: many

CDR3 DNA: TGTGCCAGCAGTTATCCGACAGGGGCCAACACAGATACGCAGTATTTT
CDR3 protein: CASSYPTGANTDTQYF
J gene: TRBJ2-3
V gene: TRBV6-6
D gene: TRBD1
clone size: many

CDR3 DNA: TGTGCCAGCAGCCACTGGGACACCGATCGTTCGTATGGCTACACCTTC
CDR3 protein: CASSHWDTDRSYGYTF
J gene: TRBJ1-2
V gene: TRBV12-3/TRBV12-4
D gene: -
clone size: few

CDR3 DNA: TGCGCCAGCAGCCAAGTGTTGGCGGTAAAAGAGACCCAGTACTTC
CDR3 protein: CASSQVLAVKETQYF
J gene: TRBJ2-5
V gene: TRBV4-3
D gene: -
clone size: -

CDR3 DNA: TGTGCCAGCAGCCTGACAGGGCCGAAAGGCTACACCTTC
CDR3 protein: CASSLTGPKGYTF
J gene: TRBJ1-2
V gene: TRBV6-5
D gene: TRBD1
clone size: -

CDR3 DNA: TGTGCCAGCAGTTTCCCGAACACCGGGGAGCTGTTTTTT
CDR3 protein: CASSFPNTGELFF
J gene: TRBJ2-2
V gene: TRBV6-6
D gene: -
clone size: many

CDR3 DNA: TGCGCCAGCAGCCGAAACTCCGGGAGCCGCTTGCTCAACAATGAGCAGTTCTTC
CDR3 protein: CASSRNSGSRLLNNEQFF
J gene: TRBJ2-1
V gene: TRBV5-1
D gene: -
clone size: many

CDR3 DNA: TGCAGCGTTGAAGGGGAAGATCCCACTGAAGCTTTCTTT
CDR3 protein: CSVEGEDPTEAFF
J gene: TRBJ1-1
V gene: TRBV29-1
D gene: -
clone size: -

CDR3 DNA: TGTGCCACTTCCAGTTCGTCCGAAGCCAAAGGCTACACCTTC
CDR3 protein: CATSSSSEAKGYTF
J gene: TRBJ1-2
V gene: TRBV15
D gene: -
clone size: many

CDR3 DNA: TGTGCCAGCAGAGAGGGACTAGCGGTAGGTGAGCAGTTCTTC
CDR3 protein: CASREGLAVGEQFF
J gene: TRBJ2-1
V gene: TRBV9
D gene: TRBD2
clone size: -

CDR3 DNA: TGCAGCGTTGAACTCGATAATGAAAAACTGTTTTTT
CDR3 protein: CSVELDNEKLFF
J gene: TRBJ1-4
V gene: TRBV29-1
D gene: -
clone size: -

CDR3 DNA: TGTGCCAGCAGTCGCGTCCCCGGTAACACTGAAGCTTTCTTT
CDR3 protein: CASSRVPGNTEAFF
J gene: TRBJ1-1
V gene: TRBV28
D gene: -
clone size: few

CDR3 DNA: TGTGCCAGCAGTCAAGAGGATTGGTTGTACTTC
CDR3 protein: CASSQEDWLYF
J gene: TRBJ2-7
V gene: TRBV7-2
D gene: -
clone size: few

CDR3 DNA: TGTGCCAGCAGCTTAGTTACAGGGACTGAAGCTTTCTTT
CDR3 protein: CASSLVTGTEAFF
J gene: TRBJ1-1
V gene: TRBV7-9
D gene: -
clone size: -

CDR3 DNA: TGCAGCGTTTTTTCCCTGACAGCCACAGATACGCAGTATTTT
CDR3 protein: CSVFSLTATDTQYF
J gene: TRBJ2-3
V gene: TRBV29-1
D gene: -
clone size: -

CDR3 DNA: TGTGCCAGCAGCTTGTTAACACCCTATAATTCACCCCTCCACTTT
CDR3 protein: CASSLLTPYNSPLHF
J gene: TRBJ1-6
V gene: TRBV7-9
D gene: -
clone size: many

CDR3 DNA: TGTGCCAGCAGTCCAGGGGGACGGCTGAACACCGGGGAGCTGTTTTTT
CDR3 protein: CASSPGGRLNTGELFF
J gene: TRBJ2-2
V gene: TRBV6-2/TRBV6-3
D gene: TRBD1
clone size: -

CDR3 DNA: TGTGCCATCACGGGCAGTACGAACACCGGGGAGCTGTTTTTT
CDR3 protein: CAITGSTNTGELFF
J gene: TRBJ2-2
V gene: TRBV10-3
D gene: -
clone size: -

CDR3 DNA: TGTGCCAGCAGATTACAGGGGTCAGATACGCAGTATTTT
CDR3 protein: CASRLQGSDTQYF
J gene: TRBJ2-3
V gene: TRBV6-5
D gene: TRBD1
clone size: many

CDR3 DNA: TGTGCCAGTAGTATAAGGGGAACAGGCAATCAGCCCCAGCATTTT
CDR3 protein: CASSIRGTGNQPQHF
J gene: TRBJ1-5
V gene: TRBV19
D gene: -
clone size: -

CDR3 DNA: TGTGCCAGCAGCTTGGGGGCAGGGATGAACACTGAAGCTTTCTTT
CDR3 protein: CASSLGAGMNTEAFF
J gene: TRBJ1-1
V gene: TRBV5-4
D gene: -
clone size: few

CDR3 DNA: TGCGCCAGCAGCTTGCGGGACGGCCCAGGGCGGTCCCGGGAGCTGTTTTTT
CDR3 protein: CASSLRDGPGRSRELFF
J gene: TRBJ2-2
V gene: TRBV5-1
D gene: -
clone size: few

CDR3 DNA: TGTGCCAGCAGAACCGGGACAGGCGATTCACCCCTCCACTTT
CDR3 protein: CASRTGTGDSPLHF
J gene: TRBJ1-6
V gene: TRBV3-1
D gene: TRBD1
clone size: many

CDR3 DNA: TGTGCCAGCAGTAAGGTTGGCTCTGGAAACACCATATATTTT
CDR3 protein: CASSKVGSGNTIYF
J gene: TRBJ1-3
V gene: TRBV25-1
D gene: -
clone size: many

CDR3 DNA: TGTGCCAGCAGCTTAGTCGTCGATTTAGAGCAGTACTTC
CDR3 protein: CASSLVVDLEQYF
J gene: TRBJ2-7
V gene: TRBV11-1
D gene: -
clone size: few

CDR3 DNA: TGTGCCAGCAGCCTCTCCTCGGACAGGGGGATGGGAGATACGCAGTATTTT
CDR3 protein: CASSLSSDRGMGDTQYF
J gene: TRBJ2-3
V gene: TRBV7-3
D gene: TRBD1
clone size: many

CDR3 DNA: TGTGCCACCAGCAGAGACAGGGATCCCCATAATTCACCCCTCCACTTT
CDR3 protein: CATSRDRDPHNSPLHF
J gene: TRBJ1-6
V gene: TRBV15
D gene: -
clone size: -

CDR3 DNA: TGCAGCGTCCGGACAGGGGCGCTCTCTGGGGCCAACGTCCTGACTTTC
CDR3 protein: CSVRTGALSGANVLTF
J gene: TRBJ2-6
V gene: TRBV29-1
D gene: TRBD1
clone size: few

CDR3 DNA: TGCAGTGCTAGAATCATTGAGCAGTTCTTC
CDR3 protein: CSARIIEQFF
J gene: TRBJ2-1
V gene: TRBV20-1
D gene: -
clone size: -

CDR3 DNA: TGTGCCAGCAGCCCCGCGGGCTTTCTGAACACTGAAGCTTTCTTT
CDR3 protein: CASSPAGFLNTEAFF
J gene: TRBJ1-1
V gene: TRBV11-2
D gene: -
clone size: -

CDR3 DNA: TGCAGCGTTGACATGGGGGGAAACTATGGCTACACCTTC
CDR3 protein: CSVDMGGNYGYTF
J gene: TRBJ1-2
V gene: TRBV29-1
D gene: -
clone size: -

CDR3 DNA: TGCGCCAGCAGCTTGGATGGGGCGGGCTATGGCTACACCTTC
CDR3 protein: CASSLDGAGYGYTF
J gene: TRBJ1-2
V gene: TRBV5-1
D gene: -
clone size: few

CDR3 DNA: TGTGCCAGCAGTTTTGGCCTTCAGGGCTCACCCCTCCACTTT
CDR3 protein: CASSFGLQGSPLHF
J gene: TRBJ1-6
V gene: TRBV28
D gene: -
clone size: many

CDR3 DNA: TGTGCCAGCAGCAGGGACCTTGGCGGATTACAGTACTTC
CDR3 protein: CASSRDLGGLQYF
J gene: TRBJ2-5
V gene: TRBV7-8
D gene: -
clone size: -

CDR3 DNA: TGTGCCAGCAGCCAAAGCCGTCCGAACACCGGGGAGCTGTTTTTT
CDR3 protein: CASSQSRPNTGELFF
J gene: TRBJ2-2
V gene: TRBV3-1
D gene: -
clone size: -

CDR3 DNA: TGTGCCAGCAGCTTTGCACCCTCGGGGGCCAACGTCCTGACTTTC
CDR3 protein: CASSFAPSGANVLTF
J gene: TRBJ2-6
V gene: TRBV7-2
D gene: -
clone size: many

CDR3 DNA: TGTGCCAGCAGCCTGGGACTAGCGGGGGCACAAGATACGCAGTATTTT
CDR3 protein: CASSLGLAGAQDTQYF
J gene: TRBJ2-3
V gene: TRBV7-2
D gene: TRBD2
clone size: few

CDR3 DNA: TGCGCCAGCAGCCCTAACATTATAGATCAAGAGACCCAGTACTTC
CDR3 protein: CASSPNIIDQETQYF
J gene: TRBJ2-5
V gene: TRBV5-1
D gene: -
clone size: few

CDR3 DNA: TGTGCCAGCACCGCCGAAGAGACCCAGTACTTC
CDR3 protein: CASTAEETQYF
J gene: TRBJ2-5
V gene: TRBV11-1
D gene: -
clone size: -

CDR3 DNA: TGTGCCAGCAGACAGACAGGGTCTAAGGAAAAACTGTTTTTT
CDR3 protein: CASRQTGSKEKLFF
J gene: TRBJ1-4
V gene: TRBV6-2/TRBV6-3
D gene: TRBD1
clone size: few

CDR3 DNA: TGTGTCAGCAACCCCTTCGGACCCCTGGGGAATTCACCCCTCCACTTT
CDR3 protein: CVSNPFGPLGNSPLHF
J gene: TRBJ1-6
V gene: TRBV7-2
D gene: -
clone size: -

CDR3 DNA: TGCAGCGTCCTTACAGGGGCCTATGGCTACACCTTC
CDR3 protein: CSVLTGAYGYTF
J gene: TRBJ1-2
V gene: TRBV29-1
D gene: TRBD1
clone size: many